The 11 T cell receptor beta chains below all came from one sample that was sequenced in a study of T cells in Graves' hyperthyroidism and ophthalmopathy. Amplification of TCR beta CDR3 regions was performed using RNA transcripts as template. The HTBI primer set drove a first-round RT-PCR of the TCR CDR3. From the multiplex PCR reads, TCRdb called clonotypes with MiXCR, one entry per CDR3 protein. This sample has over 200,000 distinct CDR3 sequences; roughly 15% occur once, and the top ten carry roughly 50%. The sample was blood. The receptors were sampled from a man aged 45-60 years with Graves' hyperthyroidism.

CDR3 DNA: TGTGCCAGCCAACCAAACCCGGGACAGGGGATCTACGAGCAGTACTTC. Translated: CASQPNPGQGIYEQYF. This chain links TRBV6-1 with TRBJ2-7; TRBD1 matches at 10 bases. Germline CDR1 and CDR2: MNHNS and SASEGT. With V trimmed by 8 bases and J by 3 bases, 13 bases remained unmatched. The CDR3 is made up of 16 amino acids.

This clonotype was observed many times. Here the CDR3 reads CASSLGTEVETQYF. CDR3 coding DNA: TGTGCCAGCAGCTTAGGGACGGAAGTAGAGACCCAGTACTTC. V is TRBV11-2 and J is TRBJ2-5; no firm D call. The CDR3 is made up of 14 amino acids. Per germline, CDR1 SGHAT and CDR2 FQNNGV. V shed 1 base and J shed 4 bases, with 10 bases lying between them.

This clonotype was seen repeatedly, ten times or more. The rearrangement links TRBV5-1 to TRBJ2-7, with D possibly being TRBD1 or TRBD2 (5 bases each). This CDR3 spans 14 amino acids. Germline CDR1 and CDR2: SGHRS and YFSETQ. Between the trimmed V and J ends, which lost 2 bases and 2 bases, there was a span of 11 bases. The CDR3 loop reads CASSFRDATYEQYF. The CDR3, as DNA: TGCGCCAGCAGCTTCCGGGACGCCACCTACGAGCAGTACTTC.

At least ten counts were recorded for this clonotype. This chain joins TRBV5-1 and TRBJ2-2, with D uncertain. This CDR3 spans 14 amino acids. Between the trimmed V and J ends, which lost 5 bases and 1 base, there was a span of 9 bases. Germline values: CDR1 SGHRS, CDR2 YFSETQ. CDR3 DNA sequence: TGCGCCAGCAGTCAGTCACAGAACACCGGGGAGCTGTTTTTT. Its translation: CASSQSQNTGELFF. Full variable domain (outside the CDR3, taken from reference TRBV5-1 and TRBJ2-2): KAGVTQTPRYLIKTRGQQVTLSCSPISGHRSVSWYQQTPGQGLQFLFEYFSETQRNKGNFPGRFSGRQFSNSRSEMNVSTLELGDSALYLCASSQSQNTGELFFGEGSRLTVL.

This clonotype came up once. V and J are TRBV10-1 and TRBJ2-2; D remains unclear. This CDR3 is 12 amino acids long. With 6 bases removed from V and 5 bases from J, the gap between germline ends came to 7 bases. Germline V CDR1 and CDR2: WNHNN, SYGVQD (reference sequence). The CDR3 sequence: CASSRVTGELFF. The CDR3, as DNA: TGCGCCAGCAGCCGGGTGACCGGGGAGCTGTTTTTT.

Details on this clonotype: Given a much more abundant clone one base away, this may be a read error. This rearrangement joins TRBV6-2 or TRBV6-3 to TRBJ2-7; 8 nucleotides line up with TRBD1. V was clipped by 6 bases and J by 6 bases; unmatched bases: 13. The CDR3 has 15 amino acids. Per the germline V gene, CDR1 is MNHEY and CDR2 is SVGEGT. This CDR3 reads CASRPGQGRICEQYF. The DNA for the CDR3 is TGTGCCAGCAGACCCGGACAGGGTAGAATCTGCGAGCAGTACTTC.

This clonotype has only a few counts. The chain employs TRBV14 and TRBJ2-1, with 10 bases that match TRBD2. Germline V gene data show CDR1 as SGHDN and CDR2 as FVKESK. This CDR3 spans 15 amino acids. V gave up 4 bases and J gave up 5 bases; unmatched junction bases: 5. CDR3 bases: TGTGCCAGCAGCCTTCCCGGGACTAGCGACAATGAGCAGTTCTTC. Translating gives CASSLPGTSDNEQFF.

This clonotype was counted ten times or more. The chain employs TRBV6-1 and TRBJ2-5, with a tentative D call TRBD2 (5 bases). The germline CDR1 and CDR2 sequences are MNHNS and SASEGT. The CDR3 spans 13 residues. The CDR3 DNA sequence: TGTGACCCCCGGGGAATAGTTCATGAGACCCAGTACTTC. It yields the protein CDPRGIVHETQYF.

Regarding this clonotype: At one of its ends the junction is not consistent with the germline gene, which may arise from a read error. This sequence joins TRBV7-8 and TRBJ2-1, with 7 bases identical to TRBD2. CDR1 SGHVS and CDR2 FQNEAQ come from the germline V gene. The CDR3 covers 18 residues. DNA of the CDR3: TGTGCCAGCAACCGACGGGAACTAGCGCGGAGCTCCTACAATGGGCAGTTCTTC. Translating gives CASNRRELARSSYNGQFF.

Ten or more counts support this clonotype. CDR3 sequence reads: CASSSGFFGMNTEAFF. The DNA for the CDR3 is TGTGCCAGCAGTTCAGGGTTTTTCGGGATGAACACTGAAGCTTTCTTT. The chain employs TRBV28 and TRBJ1-1; tentative D call: TRBD1 (5 bases). The V gene lost 4 bases and the J gene lost 0 bases, with 15 bases spanning the gap. The V gene's germline CDR1 is MDHEN and CDR2 SYDVKM. The CDR3 has 16 amino acids.

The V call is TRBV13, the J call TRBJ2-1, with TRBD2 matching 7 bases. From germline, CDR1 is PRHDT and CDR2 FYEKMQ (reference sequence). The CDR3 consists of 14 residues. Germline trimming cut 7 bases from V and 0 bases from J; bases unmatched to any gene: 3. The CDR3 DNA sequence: TGTGCCAGCAAATGGACTAGCTCCTACAATGAGCAGTTCTTC. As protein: CASKWTSSYNEQFF. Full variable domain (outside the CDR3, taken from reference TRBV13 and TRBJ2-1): AAGVIQSPRHLIKEKRETATLKCYPIPRHDTVYWYQQGPGQDPQFLISFYEKMQSDKGSIPDRFSAQQFSDYHSELNMSSLELGDSALYFCASKWTSSYNEQFFGPGTRLTVL.